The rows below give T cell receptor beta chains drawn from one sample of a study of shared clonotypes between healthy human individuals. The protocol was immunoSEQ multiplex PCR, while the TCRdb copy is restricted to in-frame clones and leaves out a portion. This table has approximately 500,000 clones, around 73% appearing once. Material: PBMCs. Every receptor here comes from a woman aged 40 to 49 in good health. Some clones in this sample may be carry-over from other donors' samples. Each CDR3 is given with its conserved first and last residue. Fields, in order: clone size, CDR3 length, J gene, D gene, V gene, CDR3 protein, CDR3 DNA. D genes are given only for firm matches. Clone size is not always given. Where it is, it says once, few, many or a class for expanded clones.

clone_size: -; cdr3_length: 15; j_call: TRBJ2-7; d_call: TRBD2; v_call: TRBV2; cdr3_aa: CASSEQLAGPYEQYF; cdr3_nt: TGTGCCAGCAGTGAACAGTTAGCGGGCCCCTACGAGCAGTACTTC
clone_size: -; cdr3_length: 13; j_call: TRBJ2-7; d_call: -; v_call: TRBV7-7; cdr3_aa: CASSLGPGYEQYF; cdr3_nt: TGTGCCAGCAGCCTAGGTCCCGGATACGAGCAGTACTTC
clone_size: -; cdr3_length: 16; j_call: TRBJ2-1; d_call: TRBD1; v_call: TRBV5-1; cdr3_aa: CASSLGQGAVNNEQFF; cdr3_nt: TGCGCCAGCAGCTTGGGGCAGGGGGCCGTCAACAATGAGCAGTTCTTC
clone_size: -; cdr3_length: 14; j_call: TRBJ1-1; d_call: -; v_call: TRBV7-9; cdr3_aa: CASSSVGANTEAFF; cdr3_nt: TGTGCCAGCAGCTCAGTTGGGGCTAACACTGAAGCTTTCTTT
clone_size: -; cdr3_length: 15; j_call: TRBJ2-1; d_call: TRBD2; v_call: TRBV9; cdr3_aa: CASSSGLATDNEQFF; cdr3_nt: TGTGCCAGCAGCTCGGGACTAGCGACTGACAATGAGCAGTTCTTC
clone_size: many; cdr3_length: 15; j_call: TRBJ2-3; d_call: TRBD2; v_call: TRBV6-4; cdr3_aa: CASSGLAGGTDTQYF; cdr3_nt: TGTGCCAGCAGTGGACTAGCGGGAGGCACAGATACGCAGTATTTT
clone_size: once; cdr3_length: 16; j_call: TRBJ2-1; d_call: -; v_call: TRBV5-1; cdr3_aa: CASSLRFSSLANEQFF; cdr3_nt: TGCGCCAGCAGCTTGAGGTTCAGTAGCCTTGCAAATGAGCAGTTCTTC
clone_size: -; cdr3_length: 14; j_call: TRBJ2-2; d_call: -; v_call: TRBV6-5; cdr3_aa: CASSYYAVAGELFF; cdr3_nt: TGTGCCAGCAGTTACTACGCAGTCGCCGGGGAGCTGTTTTTT
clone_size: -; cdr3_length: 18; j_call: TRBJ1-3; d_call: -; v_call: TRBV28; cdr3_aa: CASSSYTALSYSGNTIYF; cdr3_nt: TGTGCCAGCAGTTCTTACACAGCCTTATCGTATTCTGGAAACACCATATATTTT
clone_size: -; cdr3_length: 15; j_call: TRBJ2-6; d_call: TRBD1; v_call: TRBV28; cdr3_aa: CASREQGAGANVLTF; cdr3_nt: TGTGCCAGCAGAGAACAGGGGGCTGGGGCCAACGTCCTGACTTTC
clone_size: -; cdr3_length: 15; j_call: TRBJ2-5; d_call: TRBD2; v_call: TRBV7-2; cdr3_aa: CASSLRSSGQETQYF; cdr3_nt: TGTGCCAGCAGCTTAAGGTCTAGCGGGCAAGAGACCCAGTACTTC
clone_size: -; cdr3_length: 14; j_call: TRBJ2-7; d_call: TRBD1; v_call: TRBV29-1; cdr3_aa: CSVQIPGQGHEQYF; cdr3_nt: TGCAGCGTCCAAATACCGGGACAGGGTCACGAGCAGTACTTC
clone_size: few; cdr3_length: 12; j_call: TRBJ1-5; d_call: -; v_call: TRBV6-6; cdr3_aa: CASSQPNQPQHF; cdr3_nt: TGTGCCAGCAGTCAACCGAATCAGCCCCAGCATTTT
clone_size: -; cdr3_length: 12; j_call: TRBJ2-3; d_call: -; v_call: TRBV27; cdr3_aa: CASGASTDTQYF; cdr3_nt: TGTGCCAGCGGGGCTAGCACAGATACGCAGTATTTT
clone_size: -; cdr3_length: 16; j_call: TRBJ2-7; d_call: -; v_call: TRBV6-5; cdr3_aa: CASSYSSRGPSYEQYF; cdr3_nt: TGTGCCAGCAGTTACTCGAGTCGGGGGCCCTCCTACGAGCAGTACTTC
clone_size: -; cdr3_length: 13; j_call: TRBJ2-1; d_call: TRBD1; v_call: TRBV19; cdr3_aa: CASSRDREYEQFF; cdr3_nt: TGTGCCAGTAGTCGGGACAGGGAGTATGAGCAGTTCTTC
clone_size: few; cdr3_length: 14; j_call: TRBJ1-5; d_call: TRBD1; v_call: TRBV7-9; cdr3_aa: CASSSTGGDQPQHF; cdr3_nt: TGTGCCAGCAGCTCGACAGGGGGTGATCAGCCCCAGCATTTT
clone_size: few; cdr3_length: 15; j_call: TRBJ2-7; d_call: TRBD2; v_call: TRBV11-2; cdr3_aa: CASSSGTSGVYEQYF; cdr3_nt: TGTGCCAGCAGCTCCGGGACTAGCGGCGTCTACGAGCAGTACTTC
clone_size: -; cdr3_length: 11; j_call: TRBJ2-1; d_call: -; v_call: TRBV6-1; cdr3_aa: CASRTGNEQFF; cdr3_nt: TGTGCCAGCAGGACCGGGAATGAGCAGTTCTTC
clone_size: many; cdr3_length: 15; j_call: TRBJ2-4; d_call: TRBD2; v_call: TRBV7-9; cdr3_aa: CASSPRGTSVNIQYF; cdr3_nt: TGTGCCAGCAGCCCAAGGGGGACTAGCGTAAACATTCAGTACTTC
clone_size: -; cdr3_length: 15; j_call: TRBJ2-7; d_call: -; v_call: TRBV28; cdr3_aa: CASREPTGPSYEQYF; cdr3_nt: TGTGCCAGCAGGGAGCCAACGGGACCCTCCTACGAGCAGTACTTC
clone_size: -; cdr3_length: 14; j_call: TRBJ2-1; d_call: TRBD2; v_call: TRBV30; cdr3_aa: CAREREAGSGEQFF; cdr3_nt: TGTGCCCGGGAGCGGGAAGCGGGATCCGGCGAGCAGTTCTTC
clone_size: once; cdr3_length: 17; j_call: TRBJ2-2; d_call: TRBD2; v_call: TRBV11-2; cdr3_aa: CASSSSASGENTGELFF; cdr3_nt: TGTGCCAGCAGCTCCTCAGCGAGCGGGGAGAACACCGGGGAGCTGTTTTTT
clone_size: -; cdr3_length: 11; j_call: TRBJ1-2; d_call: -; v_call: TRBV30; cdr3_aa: CAWSVSGGYTF; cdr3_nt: TGTGCCTGGAGTGTTAGTGGTGGCTACACCTTC
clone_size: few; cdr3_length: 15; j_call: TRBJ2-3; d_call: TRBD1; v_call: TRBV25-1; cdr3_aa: CASEPGQDVTDTQYF; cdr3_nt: TGTGCCAGCGAGCCGGGACAGGACGTCACAGATACGCAGTATTTT
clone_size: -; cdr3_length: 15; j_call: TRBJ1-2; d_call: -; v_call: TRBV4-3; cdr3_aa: CASSQGYRPGLGYTF; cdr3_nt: TGCGCCAGCAGCCAAGGGTACCGGCCCGGGTTAGGCTACACCTTC
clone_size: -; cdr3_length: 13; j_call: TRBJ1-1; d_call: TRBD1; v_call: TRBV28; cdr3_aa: CANPRGGNTEAFF; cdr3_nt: TGTGCCAACCCCAGGGGGGGGAACACTGAAGCTTTCTTT
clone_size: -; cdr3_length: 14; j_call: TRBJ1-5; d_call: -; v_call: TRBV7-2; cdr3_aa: CASSLDRRSQPQHF; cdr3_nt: TGTGCCAGCAGCCTTGACAGGCGCTCTCAGCCCCAGCATTTT
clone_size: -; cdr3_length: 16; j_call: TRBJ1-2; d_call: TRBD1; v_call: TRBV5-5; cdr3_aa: CASRLIGQGANYGYTF; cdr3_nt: TGTGCCAGCAGACTAATTGGACAGGGTGCCAACTATGGCTACACCTTC
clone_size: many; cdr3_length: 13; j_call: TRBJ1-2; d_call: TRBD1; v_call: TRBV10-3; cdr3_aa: CAISRGQGYGYTF; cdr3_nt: TGTGCCATCAGCAGGGGGCAAGGATATGGCTACACCTTC
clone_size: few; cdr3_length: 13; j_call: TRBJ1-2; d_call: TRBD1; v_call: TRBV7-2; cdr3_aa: CASSVSLQGGYTF; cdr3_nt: TGTGCCAGCAGCGTTTCCTTACAGGGGGGCTACACCTTC
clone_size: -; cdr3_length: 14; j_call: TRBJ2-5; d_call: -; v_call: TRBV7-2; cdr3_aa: CASSLAVAEETQYF; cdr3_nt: TGTGCCAGCAGCTTAGCGGTAGCAGAAGAGACCCAGTACTTC
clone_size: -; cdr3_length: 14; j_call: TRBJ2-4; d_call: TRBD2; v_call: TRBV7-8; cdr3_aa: CASSFDPGGNIQYF; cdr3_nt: TGTGCCAGCAGCTTCGACCCCGGGGGGAACATTCAGTACTTC
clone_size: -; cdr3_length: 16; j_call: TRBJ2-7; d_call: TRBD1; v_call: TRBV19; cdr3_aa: CASTTRSGTGSYEQYF; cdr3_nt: TGTGCCAGTACAACACGGAGTGGGACAGGGTCCTACGAGCAGTACTTC
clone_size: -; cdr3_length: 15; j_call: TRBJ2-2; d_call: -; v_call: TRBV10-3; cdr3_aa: CAISASGTNTGELFF; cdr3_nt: TGTGCCATCAGTGCAAGCGGGACAAACACCGGGGAGCTGTTTTTT
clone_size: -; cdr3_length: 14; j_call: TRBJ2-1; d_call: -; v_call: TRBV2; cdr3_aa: CASSEFGGGNEQFF; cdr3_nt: TGTGCCAGCAGTGAATTTGGGGGTGGCAATGAGCAGTTCTTC
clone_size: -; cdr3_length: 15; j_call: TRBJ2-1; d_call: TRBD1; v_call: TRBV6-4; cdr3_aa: CASSLTGGTYNEQFF; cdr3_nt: TGTGCCAGCAGTCTCACAGGGGGGACCTACAATGAGCAGTTCTTC
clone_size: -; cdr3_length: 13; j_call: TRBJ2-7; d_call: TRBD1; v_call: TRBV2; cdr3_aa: CASGQGVDYEQYF; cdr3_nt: TGTGCCAGCGGGCAGGGGGTGGACTACGAGCAGTACTTC
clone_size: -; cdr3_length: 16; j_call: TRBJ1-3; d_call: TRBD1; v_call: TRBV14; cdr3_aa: CASSPDRAGNGNTIYF; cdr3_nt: TGTGCCAGCAGCCCCGACAGGGCTGGCAATGGAAACACCATATATTTT
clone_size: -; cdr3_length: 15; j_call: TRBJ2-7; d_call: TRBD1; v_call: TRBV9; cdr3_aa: CASSVLADREYEQYF; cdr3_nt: TGTGCCAGCAGCGTCCTCGCGGACAGGGAGTACGAGCAGTACTTC
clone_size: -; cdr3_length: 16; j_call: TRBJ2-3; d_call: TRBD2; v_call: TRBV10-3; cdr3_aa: CAISEGREVGTDTQYF; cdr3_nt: TGTGCCATCAGTGAGGGCCGGGAGGTCGGCACAGATACGCAGTATTTT
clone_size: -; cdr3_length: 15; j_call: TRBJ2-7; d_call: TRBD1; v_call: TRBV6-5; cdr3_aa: CASSYGGQGFYEQYF; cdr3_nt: TGTGCCAGCAGTTACGGGGGACAGGGGTTCTACGAGCAGTACTTC
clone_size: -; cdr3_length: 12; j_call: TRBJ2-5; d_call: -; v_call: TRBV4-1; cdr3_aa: CASSQEAKTQYF; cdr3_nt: TGCGCCAGCAGCCAAGAAGCTAAGACCCAGTACTTC
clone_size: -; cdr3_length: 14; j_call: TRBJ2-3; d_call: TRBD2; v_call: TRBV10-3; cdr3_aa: CAISSGLVTDTQYF; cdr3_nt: TGTGCCATCAGCTCGGGACTAGTCACAGATACGCAGTATTTT
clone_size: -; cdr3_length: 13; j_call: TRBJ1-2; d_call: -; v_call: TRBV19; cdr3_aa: CASSIKEVYGYTF; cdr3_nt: TGTGCCAGTAGTATCAAGGAGGTCTATGGCTACACCTTC
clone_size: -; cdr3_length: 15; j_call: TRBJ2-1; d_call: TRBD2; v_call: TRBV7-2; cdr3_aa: CASSPRSGGYNEQFF; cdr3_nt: TGTGCCAGCAGCCCGAGGTCGGGAGGCTACAATGAGCAGTTCTTC
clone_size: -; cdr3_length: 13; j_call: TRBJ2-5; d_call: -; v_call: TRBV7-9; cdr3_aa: CASSLKREETQYF; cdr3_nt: TGTGCCAGCAGCTTAAAAAGGGAAGAGACCCAGTACTTC
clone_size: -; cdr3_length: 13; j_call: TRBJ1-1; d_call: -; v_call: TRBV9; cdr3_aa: CASSVTANTEAFF; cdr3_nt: TGTGCCAGCAGCGTGACAGCGAACACTGAAGCTTTCTTT
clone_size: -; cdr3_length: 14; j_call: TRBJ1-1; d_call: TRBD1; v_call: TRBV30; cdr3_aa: CAWKGTVHGTEAFF; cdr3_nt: TGTGCCTGGAAGGGGACAGTCCATGGGACTGAAGCTTTCTTT
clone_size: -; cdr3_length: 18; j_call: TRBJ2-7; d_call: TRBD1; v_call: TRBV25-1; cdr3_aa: CASSDLPPGQGLPYEQYF; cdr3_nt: TGTGCCAGCAGTGACCTGCCCCCGGGACAGGGTTTGCCCTACGAGCAGTACTTC
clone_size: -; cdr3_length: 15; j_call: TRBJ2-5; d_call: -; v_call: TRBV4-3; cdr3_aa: CASSQERGTQETQYF; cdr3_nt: TGCGCCAGCAGTCAAGAGAGGGGAACCCAAGAGACCCAGTACTTC
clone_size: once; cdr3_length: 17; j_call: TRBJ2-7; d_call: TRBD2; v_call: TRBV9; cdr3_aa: CASSDGLAGERAYEQYF; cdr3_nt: TGTGCCAGCAGCGACGGACTAGCGGGAGAGAGGGCCTACGAGCAGTACTTC
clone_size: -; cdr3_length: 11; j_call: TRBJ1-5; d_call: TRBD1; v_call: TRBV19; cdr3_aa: CASSRGQPQHF; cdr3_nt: TGTGCCAGTAGCAGGGGGCAGCCCCAGCATTTT
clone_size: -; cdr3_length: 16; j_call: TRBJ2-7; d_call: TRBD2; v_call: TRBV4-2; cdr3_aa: CASSQVATSGSYEQYF; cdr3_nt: TGTGCCAGCAGCCAAGTGGCGACTAGCGGGAGCTACGAGCAGTACTTC
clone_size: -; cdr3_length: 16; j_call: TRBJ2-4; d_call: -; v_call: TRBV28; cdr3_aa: CASSLGGAGAKNIQYF; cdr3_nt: TGTGCCAGCAGTTTAGGGGGGGCGGGAGCCAAAAACATTCAGTACTTC
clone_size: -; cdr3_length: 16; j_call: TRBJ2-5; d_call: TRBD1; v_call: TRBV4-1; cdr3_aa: CASSHRPGQGAGAQYF; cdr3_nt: TGCGCCAGCAGCCACCGCCCGGGACAGGGGGCCGGGGCCCAGTACTTC
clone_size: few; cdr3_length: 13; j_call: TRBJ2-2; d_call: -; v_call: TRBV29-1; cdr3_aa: CSVGVQNTGELFF; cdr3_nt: TGCAGCGTTGGGGTGCAGAACACCGGGGAGCTGTTTTTT
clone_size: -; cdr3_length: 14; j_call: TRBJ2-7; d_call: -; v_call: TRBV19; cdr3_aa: CASSISQGLYEQYF; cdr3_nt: TGTGCCAGTAGTATAAGTCAGGGGCTCTACGAGCAGTACTTC